The 27 T cell receptor beta chains in this list originate from one sample, sequenced in a study of blood T cell repertoires in COVID-19 (dated by TCRdb to 2020 to 2021). Libraries were made using the immunoSEQ multiplex PCR assay. Sourced from immuneACCESS, this table was stored by TCRdb with only in-frame sequences that have V and J called. A share of the clones is absent; for the studies checked, an unresolved V gene accounts for under half, and the remainder has no known explanation. Here the sample has around 340,000 clones; 83% occur a single time. 3% of the sample comes from the top ten. Material for sequencing was peripheral blood. The receptors were sampled from a young man with active or convalescent COVID-19.

CDR3 sequence: CASSPPIGSYTF. As DNA, the CDR3 is TGTGCCAGCTCACCTCCAATTGGCTCCTACACCTTC. The genes are TRBV18 and TRBJ1-2, with D unresolved. The length of the CDR3 is 12 residues. In germline, CDR1 is KGHSH, CDR2 LQKENI. V lost 3 bases, J lost 10 bases, and 12 bases lay in between. The variable domain in full, with the rest retrieved from reference TRBV18 and TRBJ1-2, is NAGVMQNPRHLVRRRGQEARLRCSPMKGHSHVYWYRQLPEEGLKFMVYLQKENIIDESGMPKERFSAEFPKEGPSILRIQQVVRGDSAAYFCASSPPIGSYTFGSGTRLTVV.

The rearrangement joins TRBV24-1 to TRBJ2-1; 7 bases agree with TRBD2. Germline CDR1 and CDR2: KGHDR and SFDVKD. V was clipped by 5 bases and J by 7 bases; unmatched bases: 4. The CDR3 is made up of 13 amino acids. CDR3 loop: CATSGGGWNEQFF. The CDR3 DNA reads as TGTGCCACCAGTGGGGGGGGGTGGAATGAGCAGTTCTTC.

The chain couples TRBV27 to TRBJ2-5, with D perhaps TRBD1 (6 bases). Per the germline V gene, CDR1 is MNHEY and CDR2 is SMNVEV (reference sequence). The length of the CDR3 is 13 residues. Trimming cost V 6 bases and J 0 bases, with 8 bases left between them. The CDR3 protein is CASSGQNQETQYF. CDR3 coding DNA: TGTGCCAGCAGCGGACAGAACCAAGAGACCCAGTACTTC.

Only a few counts were recorded for this clone. V is TRBV30 and J is TRBJ1-2; D gene uncertain. Trimming cost V 3 bases and J 3 bases, with 11 bases left between them. Germline V gives CDR1 GTSNPN, CDR2 SVGIG (reference sequence). The CDR3 totals 13 residues. The CDR3 region has the DNA TGTGCCTGGAGCAAAGTCGGAGACTATGGCTACACCTTC. Translating it yields CAWSKVGDYGYTF.

J is TRBJ1-1 and V is TRBV3-1 (or the pseudogene TRBV3-2); D is undetermined. The CDR3 runs to 14 residues. Germline assignment: CDR1 LGHDT and CDR2 YNNKEL (reference sequence). V lost 1 base, J lost 7 bases, and 13 bases lay in between. The CDR3 nucleotides read TGTGCCAGCAGCCAAGGAGAGATCATAATTGAAGCTTTCTTT. This translates into CASSQGEIIIEAFF.

This sequence joins TRBV10-3 and TRBJ2-7, with TRBD1 matching over 9 bases. Germline CDR1 and CDR2: ENHRY and SYGVKD. The junction had 4 bases not matched to a gene; V was cut back by 3 bases and J by 4 bases. The length of the CDR3 is 14 residues. The CDR3 region has the DNA TGTGCCATCAGTGAAAGGGACAGGGTATACGAGCAGTACTTC. Protein: CAISERDRVYEQYF.

This sequence joins TRBV27 and TRBJ2-1; 8 nucleotides match TRBD2. This CDR3 comprises 15 residues. Germline CDR1 is MNHEY and CDR2 is SMNVEV (reference sequence). V shed 1 base and J 9 bases; nucleotides not matched to a gene: 8. CDR3 sequence: CASSLYQREIGEQFF. CDR3 nucleotides: TGTGCCAGCAGTTTATACCAGCGGGAGATTGGTGAGCAGTTCTTC.

The genes are TRBV19 and TRBJ1-5; TRBD1 matches 7 bases. V was clipped by 1 base and J by 1 base; unmatched bases: 7. This CDR3 has 17 residues. CDR1 and CDR2 (germline): LNHDA, SQIVND (reference sequence). This chain's CDR3 is CASSIGGGGRSNQPQHF. DNA of the CDR3: TGTGCCAGTAGTATAGGTGGAGGGGGCAGGAGCAATCAGCCCCAGCATTTT.

The CDR3, as DNA: TGTGCCAGCACCCCTGAGACTGAAGCTTTCTTT. This codes for CASTPETEAFF. The gene calls are TRBV2 and TRBJ1-1; D is ambiguous. This CDR3 is built from 11 residues. CDR1 and CDR2 from the germline V gene are SNHLY and FYNNEI. The V and J ends lost 7 bases and 5 bases respectively, with 8 bases between them.

The genes are TRBV11-2 and TRBJ1-1; D call uncertain. The CDR3 runs 14 residues. Per the germline V gene, CDR1 is SGHAT and CDR2 is FQNNGV. Trimming removed 3 bases from V and 5 bases from J, with 13 bases in between. The CDR3: CASSLPRTVTEAFF. CDR3 sequence (DNA): TGTGCCAGCAGCTTGCCCCGTACAGTTACTGAAGCTTTCTTT.

The rearrangement uses TRBV18 and TRBJ1-6; possible D gene TRBD1, 6 bases. Trimming cost V 2 bases and J 0 bases, with 11 bases left between them. Germline V gene sequence: CDR1 KGHSH, CDR2 LQKENI. CDR3 length: 17 residues. The CDR3 DNA follows: TGTGCCAGCTCACCATCGACAGGAACCTCCTATAATTCACCCCTCCACTTT. This sequence encodes CASSPSTGTSYNSPLHF.

This clone was counted a few times. The J gene is TRBJ1-5, the V gene TRBV7-2, with D maybe TRBD1 (6 bases). Germline V gene sequence: CDR1 SGHTA, CDR2 FQGNSA. CDR3 length equals 17 residues. The ends were cut back, 3 bases at V and 4 bases at J, with 19 bases in the middle. The CDR3 sequence: CASSFKGRLGANQPQHF. The CDR3 DNA is TGTGCCAGCAGCTTCAAGGGGCGACTGGGGGCAAATCAGCCCCAGCATTTT.

The CDR3 nucleotides are TGTGCCAGCAGGGCACCAGGGGCGGATGCGAACACTGAAGCTTTCTTT. Translating it yields CASRAPGADANTEAFF. The genes are TRBV3-1 (or the pseudogene TRBV3-2) and TRBJ1-1, with D perhaps matching TRBD1 (6 bases). The CDR3 has 16 amino acids. CDR1 is LGHDT and CDR2 is YNNKEL in the germline V gene (reference sequence). The V gene lost 6 bases and the J gene lost 1 base, with 18 bases spanning the gap.

The V and J genes are TRBV7-9 and TRBJ2-7; maybe TRBD1 (5 bases). The CDR3 spans 17 residues. Trimming took off 1 base at V and 2 bases at J, with 18 bases between the two ends. Looked up from germline, CDR1 is SEHNR and CDR2 is FQNEAQ (reference sequence). The CDR3 bases are TGTGCCAGCAGCTTAGGGGCGCAGGGATCAGTACCCTACGAGCAGTACTTC. This codes for CASSLGAQGSVPYEQYF.

DNA of the CDR3: TGTGCCAGCAGTTACTGGGGGGGGTCGAACACTGAAGCTTTCTTT. This codes for CASSYWGGSNTEAFF. The chain links TRBV6-5 to TRBJ1-1, with D perhaps matching TRBD1 (5 bases). CDR3 length: 15 residues. Germline lookup yields CDR1 MNHEY and CDR2 SVGAGI. Trimming removed 1 base at V and 1 base at J, with 10 bases between.

The chain couples TRBV6-6 to TRBJ2-1, with 13 bases matching TRBD2. The V and J ends lost 2 bases and 8 bases, in that order; junction bases with no gene match: 6. The CDR3 covers 16 residues. Germline assignment: CDR1 MNHNY and CDR2 SVGAGI (reference sequence). DNA of the CDR3: TGTGCCAGCAGTTACCCGACTAGCGGGAGGTCGGATGAGCAGTTCTTC. Translation gives CASSYPTSGRSDEQFF.

This clone was detected once. V and J are TRBV20-1 and TRBJ1-5, with unresolved D. The CDR3 loop spans 13 amino acids. Trimming took 3 bases from V and 6 from J, leaving 12 bases between them. The germline V gene encodes CDR1 DFQATT and CDR2 SNEGSKA (reference sequence). The CDR3, as DNA: TGCAGTGCTAGTGAGTGGGCCCGTCAGCCCCAGCATTTT. Its translation: CSASEWARQPQHF.

This clone came up once. V gene TRBV7-2 combines with J gene TRBJ2-3, with 10 bases matching TRBD2. V lost 4 bases, J lost 2 bases, and 3 bases stayed unmatched. The CDR3 consists of 15 residues. Germline V gene lookup returns CDR1 SGHTA and CDR2 FQGNSA. CDR3 nucleotides: TGTGCCAGCAGCTCTACTAGCGGGACCACAGATACGCAGTATTTT. As protein: CASSSTSGTTDTQYF. Drawing the rest from reference TRBV7-2 and TRBJ2-3, the complete variable domain is GAGVSQSPSNKVTEKGKDVELRCDPISGHTALYWYRQSLGQGLEFLIYFQGNSAPDKSGLPSDRFSAERTGGSVSTLTIQRTQQEDSAVYLCASSSTSGTTDTQYFGPGTRLTVL.

The chain employs TRBV7-6 and TRBJ1-6; perhaps TRBD1 as D (6 bases). This CDR3 is built from 17 residues. Looked up from germline, CDR1 is SGHVS and CDR2 is FNYEAQ. V lost 5 bases and J lost 1, with 15 bases in between. CDR3 nucleotide sequence: TGTGCCAGCAGCCCTAGGGGGATCAGGTCCTATAATTCACCCCTCCACTTT. Protein product: CASSPRGIRSYNSPLHF.

Written as DNA, the CDR3 is TGCGCCAGCAGCTTGGGTATCCCATCAGGGGGGGAGCAGTTCTTC. Amino acids: CASSLGIPSGGEQFF. The genes are TRBV5-1 and TRBJ2-1, with TRBD1 as a possible D gene (7 bases). CDR1 SGHRS and CDR2 YFSETQ come from the germline V gene. This CDR3 contains 15 residues. V was trimmed by 0 bases and J by 10 bases, leaving 17 bases between them.

The chain couples TRBV4-3 to TRBJ2-1; 7 nucleotides match TRBD2. This CDR3 region has 16 residues. Germline V gene data show CDR1 as LGHNA and CDR2 as YSLEER. Trimming at V came to 0 bases and at J to 11 bases, leaving 13 bases not matched to a gene. The CDR3: CASSQDISGEATQQFF. CDR3 DNA: TGCGCCAGCAGCCAAGATATAAGCGGGGAAGCAACACAGCAGTTCTTC.

The genes are TRBV7-2 and TRBJ1-6; TRBD1 matches at 12 bases. Germline CDR1 reads SGHTA; CDR2 reads FQGNSA. The V segment lost 5 bases and the J segment 1 base; nucleotides outside the gene matches: 3. The CDR3 length is 17 residues. The CDR3 reads CASSMGQGASYNSPLHF. CDR3 DNA: TGTGCCAGCAGCATGGGACAGGGGGCATCCTATAATTCACCCCTCCACTTT.

The table lists this clone with a few counts. V usage is TRBV14 and J usage is TRBJ1-3; D ambiguous. From germline, CDR1 is SGHDN and CDR2 FVKESK. CDR3 length: 12 amino acids. V was cut by 8 bases and J by 4 bases, with 9 bases left in between. CDR3: CASESPGNTIYF. Written as DNA, the CDR3 is TGTGCCAGCGAGAGTCCGGGAAACACCATATATTTT.

The gene calls are TRBV5-6 and TRBJ2-5; a possible D gene is TRBD2 (5 bases). CDR3 size: 14 residues. The germline gives CDR1 SGHDT, CDR2 YYEEEE. Trimming took 2 bases from V and 5 from J, leaving 13 bases between them. CDR3 residues: CASSFLLVGETQYF. The DNA of the CDR3 is TGTGCCAGCAGCTTTTTACTAGTTGGGGAGACCCAGTACTTC.

The chain employs TRBV30 and TRBJ2-2; D is perhaps TRBD1 (5 bases). Germline CDR1 and CDR2: GTSNPN and SVGIG (reference sequence). The V and J ends lost 1 base and 4 bases respectively, with 10 bases between them. The CDR3 runs 14 residues. The CDR3 DNA is TGTGCCTGGAGTGAAGGGGCGGTCACCGGGGAGCTGTTTTTT. It encodes CAWSEGAVTGELFF. The full variable domain, completed using reference TRBV30 and TRBJ2-2, is SQTIHQWPATLVQPVGSPLSLECTVEGTSNPNLYWYRQAAGRGLQLLFYSVGIGQISSEVPQNLSASRPQDRQFILSSKKLLLSDSGFYLCAWSEGAVTGELFFGEGSRLTVL.

V and J are TRBV11-2 and TRBJ1-4; 7 bases map to TRBD1. The CDR3 extends over 14 amino acids. With V trimmed by 8 bases and J by 5 bases, 8 bases remained unmatched. Per the germline V gene, CDR1 is SGHAT and CDR2 is FQNNGV. Written as DNA, the CDR3 is TGTGCCAGCGCCGAGTCGACAGGGAATGAAAAACTGTTTTTT. Protein: CASAESTGNEKLFF.

CDR3: CASSFASEQYF. The CDR3 nucleotides read TGTGCCAGCAGCTTTGCGAGCGAGCAGTACTTC. J is TRBJ2-7 and V is TRBV7-9; D gene unclear. Germline V gene sequence: CDR1 SEHNR, CDR2 FQNEAQ (reference sequence). V gave up 3 bases and J gave up 6 bases, with 6 bases separating them. The CDR3 is 11 amino acids.